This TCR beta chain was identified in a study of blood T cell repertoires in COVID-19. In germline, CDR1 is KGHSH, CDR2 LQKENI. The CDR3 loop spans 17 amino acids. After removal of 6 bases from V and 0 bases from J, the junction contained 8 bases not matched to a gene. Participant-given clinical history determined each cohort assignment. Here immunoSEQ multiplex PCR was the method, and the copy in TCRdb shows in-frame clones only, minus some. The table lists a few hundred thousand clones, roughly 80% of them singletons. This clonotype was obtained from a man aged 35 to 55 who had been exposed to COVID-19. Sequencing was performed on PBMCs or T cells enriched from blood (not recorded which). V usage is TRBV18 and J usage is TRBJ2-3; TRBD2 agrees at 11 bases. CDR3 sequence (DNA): TGTGCCAGCTCGGGCCTAGCGGGAGGCCAAAGCACAGATACGCAGTATTTT. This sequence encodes CASSGLAGGQSTDTQYF.